The entry below gives a single T cell receptor (beta chain) sequence along with its context. Source study methods: Estimated nucleated cell counts came from reference gene primer amplification. The table came from immunoSEQ multiplex PCR; TCRdb's copy has only in-frame clones and leaves some out. The DNA was the basis for D and trimming; V, J and clone size are from that table. The table records around 140,000 clones, approximately 84% of them present only once. This entry belongs to a study of blood T cell repertoires in COVID-19. Turning to the study itself: The origin of the acute and convalescent COVID-19 samples was the United States, Italy and Spain. The analysed material was cDNA or gDNA that came from T cells, B-cell-depleted T cells, or PBMCs.

Germline V gene data show CDR1 as MNHEY and CDR2 as SVGAGI. The V and J ends lost 3 bases and 6 bases respectively, with 11 bases between them. The CDR3 has 13 residues. V and J are TRBV6-5 and TRBJ1-1; D is perhaps TRBD1 (5 bases). The sequenced material came from peripheral blood. The receptor was derived from a woman aged 80 or over with acute or convalescent COVID-19. CDR3 sequence (DNA): TGTGCCAGCAGTTATTATGACAGCCCTGAAGCTTTCTTT. Its translation: CASSYYDSPEAFF.